Here is one T cell receptor (beta chain) with its context. Researchers took RNA transcripts and amplified the TCR beta CDR3 regions from them. In the first-round RT-PCR of the TCR CDR3, the HTBI primer set was used. TCRdb analysed the multiplex PCR reads with MiXCR anew, one entry per CDR3 protein. Seen here are approximately 200,000 distinct CDR3 sequences, around 20% observed once, and the top ten hold roughly 44%. These data are taken from a study of T cells in Graves' hyperthyroidism and ophthalmopathy. About the study: It was at initial diagnosis, before any treatment, that peripheral blood was collected.

Diagnostic decisions used clinical symptoms, serum thyroxine and TRAb, thyroid ultrasound and orbital computed tomography. Trimming left V 2 bases short and J 4 bases short, with 9 bases between. Germline CDR1 is SGHTA and CDR2 is FQGTGA. The CDR3 runs 13 residues. The sequenced sample consisted of blood. The V gene is TRBV7-3, the J gene TRBJ2-7, with D possibly matching TRBD1 (6 bases). This sequence originates from a man in his forties with Graves' hyperthyroidism. CDR3 in amino acids: CASSLYQGYEQYF. For the CDR3, the DNA is TGTGCCAGCAGCTTATATCAGGGGTACGAGCAGTACTTC.